A single sample is the source of the 28 T cell receptor beta chains below, sequenced in a study of T cells in localized non-small cell lung cancer. Assay: immunoSEQ multiplex PCR; the TCRdb copy retains only in-frame clones and omits some. The sample has roughly 2,100 clones, roughly 30% seen once. This sample comprised normal lung tissue next to the tumor, obtained before any cancer treatment. The receptors here all came from a male donor at least 60 years old with stage II lung adenocarcinoma.

This clone was seen a handful of times. This chain links TRBV6-8 with TRBJ1-3, with D perhaps TRBD1 (6 bases). Per germline, CDR1 MNHGY and CDR2 SAAAGT. This CDR3 is built from 16 residues. With 5 bases removed from V and 4 bases from J, the gap between germline ends came to 18 bases. CDR3 amino acids: CASSPPQGLGGNTIYF. The CDR3 DNA reads TGTGCCAGCAGTCCCCCGCAGGGGCTTGGAGGAAACACCATATATTTT.

This clone counts as medium-sized. The rearrangement uses TRBV28 and TRBJ2-1; possibly TRBD1 for D (6 bases). This CDR3 has 15 amino acids. V was pared by 3 bases and J by 3 bases, with 12 bases between. Germline CDR1 and CDR2: MDHEN and SYDVKM. CDR3 protein: CASSFHREYYNEQFF. The DNA for the CDR3 is TGTGCCAGCAGTTTTCACAGGGAGTACTACAATGAGCAGTTCTTC.

The chain couples TRBV6-8 to TRBJ1-4; D ambiguous. Germline V gene lookup returns CDR1 MNHGY and CDR2 SAAAGT. Between the trimmed V and J ends, which lost 4 bases and 4 bases, there was a span of 13 bases. The CDR3 covers 15 residues. The CDR3 protein is CASSSGFGVNEKLFF. DNA of the CDR3: TGTGCCAGCAGTTCTGGATTCGGGGTTAATGAAAAACTGTTTTTT.

The chain joins TRBV18 to TRBJ2-5, with TRBD2 matching 10 bases. The CDR3 is made up of 16 amino acids. The germline V gene encodes CDR1 KGHSH and CDR2 LQKENI. The V gene end was trimmed by 2 bases and the J gene end by 2 bases; junction bases not matched to a gene: 5. In DNA form, the CDR3 reads TGTGCCAGCTCACCAGTACTAGCGGGGAAACAAGAGACCCAGTACTTC. This encodes CASSPVLAGKQETQYF.

V is TRBV11-3 and J is TRBJ1-2; D remains unclear. V was shortened by 2 bases and J by 4 bases, with 20 bases between the two germline ends. CDR1 is SGHNT and CDR2 is YENEEA in the germline V gene. This CDR3 is 17 amino acids long. The CDR3 spells CASSLIRTDLWGYGYTF. The CDR3 region has the DNA TGTGCCAGCAGCTTAATTAGAACGGACCTTTGGGGCTATGGCTACACCTTC. The whole variable domain, remainder taken from reference TRBV11-3 and TRBJ1-2, is EAGVVQSPRYKIIEKKQPVAFWCNPISGHNTLYWYLQNLGQGPELLIRYENEEAVDDSQLPKDRFSAERLKGVDSTLKIQPAELGDSAVYLCASSLIRTDLWGYGYTFGSGTRLTVV.

This clone was counted between two and nine times. V and J are TRBV28 and TRBJ2-1; D assignment may be TRBD1 or TRBD2 (5 bases each). V lost 2 bases and J 4 bases, leaving 9 bases between the germline ends. The CDR3 is 14 amino acids. CDR1 is MDHEN, CDR2 SYDVKM, per germline. CDR3 protein: CASSLPGTYNEQFF. CDR3 DNA: TGTGCCAGCAGTTTACCCGGGACGTACAATGAGCAGTTCTTC. Using reference TRBV28 and TRBJ2-1 for the parts outside the CDR3, the full variable domain is DVKVTQSSRYLVKRTGEKVFLECVQDMDHENMFWYRQDPGLGLRLIYFSYDVKMKEKGDIPEGYSVSREKKERFSLILESASTNQTSMYLCASSLPGTYNEQFFGPGTRLTVL.

The V and J genes are TRBV18 and TRBJ2-7; D uncertain. The CDR3 runs 12 residues. The V gene's germline CDR1 is KGHSH and CDR2 LQKENI. Trimming cost V 3 bases and J 4 bases, with 7 bases left between them. The CDR3 reads CASSPNLYEQYF. CDR3 DNA sequence: TGTGCCAGCTCACCCAATCTTTACGAGCAGTACTTC. The variable domain in full, completed from reference TRBV18 and TRBJ2-7, reads NAGVMQNPRHLVRRRGQEARLRCSPMKGHSHVYWYRQLPEEGLKFMVYLQKENIIDESGMPKERFSAEFPKEGPSILRIQQVVRGDSAAYFCASSPNLYEQYFGPGTRLTVT.

This clone counts as medium-sized. This chain joins TRBV28 and TRBJ1-2, with D maybe TRBD1 (6 bases). There are 15 residues in the CDR3. CDR1 is MDHEN and CDR2 is SYDVKM in the germline V gene. Trimming removed 5 bases from V and 5 bases from J, with 18 bases in between. The chain's CDR3 is CASSLRQDSLYGYTF. The DNA of the CDR3 is TGTGCCAGCAGTCTCCGCCAGGACAGCCTATATGGCTACACCTTC.

This clone was recorded many times. The chain couples TRBV7-6 to TRBJ2-5, with 11 nucleotides matching TRBD2. The germline V gene has CDR1 SGHVS and CDR2 FNYEAQ. With V trimmed by 5 bases and J by 5 bases, 4 bases remained unmatched. The CDR3 totals 14 residues. The CDR3 loop is CASSIGLAGETQYF. The CDR3 region has the DNA TGTGCCAGCAGCATCGGACTAGCGGGCGAGACCCAGTACTTC.

This clone occurred a few times. The rearrangement joins TRBV9 to TRBJ1-5, with D unresolved. CDR3 size: 16 residues. From germline, CDR1 is SGDLS and CDR2 YYNGEE. Trimming cost V 0 bases and J 0 bases, with 10 bases left between them. The CDR3 loop reads CASSVARMSSNQPQHF. Written as DNA, the CDR3 is TGTGCCAGCAGCGTAGCTCGGATGAGTAGCAATCAGCCCCAGCATTTT.

The rearrangement joins TRBV5-1 to TRBJ1-2; D gene unclear. Germline CDR1 reads SGHRS; CDR2 reads YFSETQ. The CDR3 runs to 14 residues. V shed 2 bases and J shed 2 bases, with 10 bases lying between them. The CDR3, as DNA: TGCGCCAGCAGCTTAGGACTTGGCAACTATGGCTACACCTTC. Encoded protein: CASSLGLGNYGYTF.

V usage is TRBV19 and J usage is TRBJ1-5; tentatively, D is TRBD1 (6 bases). The germline CDR1 and CDR2 sequences are LNHDA and SQIVND (reference sequence). Trimming shortened V by 9 bases and J by 0 bases, and 15 bases separated the two germline ends. The CDR3 covers 15 residues. CDR3 bases: TGTGCCAGCAACAGGGCTGAGGGTAGCAATCAGCCCCAGCATTTT. Translation gives CASNRAEGSNQPQHF.

This clone has a handful of counts. The chain joins TRBV14 to TRBJ2-7, with D tentatively TRBD1 or TRBD2 (5 bases each). Per germline, CDR1 SGHDN and CDR2 FVKESK. The CDR3 length is 16 residues. V lost 4 bases, J lost 4 bases, and 20 bases lay in between. This chain's CDR3 is CASSPRWQGVWYEQYF. CDR3 bases: TGTGCCAGCAGCCCTCGTTGGCAGGGAGTTTGGTACGAGCAGTACTTC.

This clone is judged medium-sized (0.01 to 0.1%). This rearrangement joins TRBV11-3 to TRBJ1-2, with no clear D. V shed 6 bases and J shed 6 bases, with 17 bases lying between them. Germline V gene data show CDR1 as SGHNT and CDR2 as YENEEA. This CDR3 comprises 14 residues. The CDR3 sequence: CASRTGPGGDGYTF. The DNA of the CDR3 is TGTGCCAGCAGGACCGGGCCCGGTGGCGATGGCTACACCTTC.

By proportion, this clone is medium-sized. The V and J genes are TRBV11-3 and TRBJ2-1; 7 nucleotides align to TRBD1. The junction had 1 base not matched to a gene; V was cut back by 5 bases and J by 0 bases. Per the germline V gene, CDR1 is SGHNT and CDR2 is YENEEA. The CDR3 is 14 amino acids. The chain's CDR3 is CASSGTDSYNEQFF. For the CDR3, the DNA is TGTGCCAGCAGCGGGACAGACTCCTACAATGAGCAGTTCTTC. Combining the CDR3 with reference TRBV11-3 and TRBJ2-1 gives the whole variable domain EAGVVQSPRYKIIEKKQPVAFWCNPISGHNTLYWYLQNLGQGPELLIRYENEEAVDDSQLPKDRFSAERLKGVDSTLKIQPAELGDSAVYLCASSGTDSYNEQFFGPGTRLTVL.

There are a few counts of this clone. V usage is TRBV11-3 and J usage is TRBJ1-1; D is undetermined. The CDR3 is 14 amino acids. Between the trimmed V and J ends, which lost 5 bases and 0 bases, there was a span of 10 bases. Germline V gene lookup returns CDR1 SGHNT and CDR2 YENEEA. CDR3 DNA sequence: TGTGCCAGCAGCCCGTCCGGTTTGAACACTGAAGCTTTCTTT. Its translation: CASSPSGLNTEAFF.

This clone is labeled medium-sized. As DNA, the CDR3 is TGTGCCAGCAGCCCTGGTGCAGGCATGAACACTGAAGCTTTCTTT. This translates into CASSPGAGMNTEAFF. The gene calls are TRBV11-3 and TRBJ1-1; D remains ambiguous. This CDR3 is 15 amino acids long. Germline V gene data show CDR1 as SGHNT and CDR2 as YENEEA. Trimming took off 5 bases at V and 0 bases at J, with 13 bases between the two ends.

Within the sample, this clone is medium-sized. The rearrangement links TRBV11-3 to TRBJ1-1; tentatively, D is TRBD1 (6 bases). V lost 5 bases and J lost 1, with 17 bases in between. The CDR3 extends over 16 amino acids. Per germline, CDR1 SGHNT and CDR2 YENEEA. CDR3 sequence reads: CASSPQGGRRNTEAFF. The CDR3 bases are TGTGCCAGCAGCCCCCAAGGGGGGCGGAGGAACACTGAAGCTTTCTTT.

This chain links TRBV29-1 with TRBJ1-1, with D uncertain. The CDR3 is 12 residues long. In germline, CDR1 is SQVTM, CDR2 ANQGSEA. V lost 5 bases and J lost 7, with 14 bases in between. The CDR3 DNA is TGCAGCGTTCTCCCCGGTGGGGTTGAAGCTTTCTTT. Its protein product is CSVLPGGVEAFF.

V is TRBV11-3 and J is TRBJ2-4; TRBD2 is a possible D gene (5 bases). CDR1 SGHNT and CDR2 YENEEA come from the germline V gene. The CDR3 is 17 amino acids. Deletions cut 0 bases from V and 7 bases from J, with 19 bases between. The CDR3 region is CASSLDPSSSGRNIQYF. The CDR3, as DNA: TGTGCCAGCAGCTTAGATCCGAGCAGCAGCGGACGGAACATTCAGTACTTC.

This chain uses TRBV11-3 with TRBJ1-5; D perhaps matches TRBD1 (6 bases). The CDR3 is 16 residues long. CDR1 and CDR2 from the germline V gene are SGHNT and YENEEA. V shed 5 bases and J shed 9 bases, with 23 bases lying between them. CDR3 DNA: TGTGCCAGCAGCGGAGAGGGGGACTGGGGAGGAGGGCCCCAGCATTTT. Protein sequence: CASSGEGDWGGGPQHF.

Written as DNA, the CDR3 is TGTGCCAGCTCACCAATACAGGGGGCTATGAACACTGAAGCTTTCTTT. It is translated as CASSPIQGAMNTEAFF. The chain employs TRBV18 and TRBJ1-1, with 9 nucleotides matching TRBD1. Germline V gene sequence: CDR1 KGHSH, CDR2 LQKENI. Trimming removed 2 bases from V and 0 bases from J; junction bases left unmatched: 4. The CDR3 has 16 amino acids.

This clone was seen a handful of times. This chain links TRBV18 with TRBJ1-1, with a tentative D call TRBD1 (6 bases). The germline V gene encodes CDR1 KGHSH and CDR2 LQKENI. The CDR3 runs to 13 residues. Trimming removed 8 bases at V and 1 base at J, with 11 bases between. In DNA, the CDR3 is TGTGCCAGCGCGAGACAGGAGAACACTGAAGCTTTCTTT. The encoded protein is CASARQENTEAFF.

The V call is TRBV19, the J call TRBJ2-1; TRBD2 aligns across 10 bases. Germline V gene lookup returns CDR1 LNHDA and CDR2 SQIVND (reference sequence). The CDR3 has 14 amino acids. The V and J ends lost 4 bases and 9 bases, in that order; junction bases with no gene match: 6. Written as DNA, the CDR3 is TGTGCCAGTAGTACTAGCGGGAGCCAAAGTGAGCAGTTCTTC. It encodes CASSTSGSQSEQFF.

This clone was detected a few times. This chain connects TRBV19 to TRBJ1-2; possible D gene TRBD1, 5 bases. This CDR3 region has 14 residues. Germline V CDR1 and CDR2: LNHDA, SQIVND (reference sequence). V lost 5 bases and J lost 4, with 14 bases in between. CDR3 nucleotides: TGTGCCAGTAGTTCGTCCGGGACGGCCTATGGCTACACCTTC. It encodes CASSSSGTAYGYTF.

This rearrangement joins TRBV6-8 to TRBJ2-3, with D uncertain. The CDR3 length is 14 residues. The V gene's germline CDR1 is MNHGY and CDR2 SAAAGT. V lost 5 bases and J 5 bases, leaving 14 bases between the germline ends. The CDR3 spells CASSDPASLDTQYF. The CDR3 bases are TGTGCCAGCAGTGACCCCGCTAGTTTAGATACGCAGTATTTT.

V gene TRBV5-1 combines with J gene TRBJ2-1, with 7 bases lining up with TRBD2. V was pared by 5 bases and J by 3 bases, with 8 bases of the junction left unmatched. This CDR3 is 15 amino acids long. Germline CDR1 is SGHRS and CDR2 is YFSETQ. CDR3 coding DNA: TGCGCCAGCAGACGACTAGCCGACGACTACAATGAGCAGTTCTTC. It translates to CASRRLADDYNEQFF.

The chain combines TRBV19 with TRBJ1-1; 8 nucleotides line up with TRBD1. The CDR3 loop spans 14 amino acids. Germline V CDR1 and CDR2: LNHDA, SQIVND (reference sequence). Trimming cost V 10 bases and J 1 base; bases outside gene matches: 8. The CDR3, as DNA: TGTGCCACCAACCGACAGGGGTGGAACACTGAAGCTTTCTTT. This sequence encodes CATNRQGWNTEAFF.